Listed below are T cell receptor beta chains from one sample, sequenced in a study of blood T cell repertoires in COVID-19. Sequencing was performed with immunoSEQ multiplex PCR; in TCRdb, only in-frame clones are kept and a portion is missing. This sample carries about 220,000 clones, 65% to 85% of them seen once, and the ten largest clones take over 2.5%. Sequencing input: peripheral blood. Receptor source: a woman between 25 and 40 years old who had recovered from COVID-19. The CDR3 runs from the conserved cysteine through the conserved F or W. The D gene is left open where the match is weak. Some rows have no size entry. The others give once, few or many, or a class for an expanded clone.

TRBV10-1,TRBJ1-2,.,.,TGCGCCAGCAGCCTCCCAGGGTTTAACTATGGCTACACCTTC,CASSLPGFNYGYTF
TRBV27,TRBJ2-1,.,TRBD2,TGTGCCACAGGGGGGCTAGCGGGAGACTCCTACAATGAGCAGTTCTTC,CATGGLAGDSYNEQFF
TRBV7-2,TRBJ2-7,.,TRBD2,TGTGCCAGCAGCTTAGCGCGAGGGGGACTAGCGGATCCCTACGAGCAGTACTTC,CASSLARGGLADPYEQYF
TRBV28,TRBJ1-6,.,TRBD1,TGTGCCAGCAGTTTAGATGGACAGGGTAAAGGAAATTCACCCCTCCACTTT,CASSLDGQGKGNSPLHF
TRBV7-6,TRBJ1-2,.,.,TGTGCCAGCAGCTTCCCCGGAGGGAACGGCTACACCTTC,CASSFPGGNGYTF
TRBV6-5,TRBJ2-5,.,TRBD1,TGTGCCAGCAGTTCCAGGGGGCAGAAGACCCAGTACTTC,CASSSRGQKTQYF
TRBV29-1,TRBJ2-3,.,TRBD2,TGCAGCGTTGTACTAGCGGGAGGATCGGGGGAAGATACGCAGTATTTT,CSVVLAGGSGEDTQYF
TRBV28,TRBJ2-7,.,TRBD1,TGTGCCAGCGGGTCAACAGGGGGCTCCTACGAGCAGTACTTC,CASGSTGGSYEQYF
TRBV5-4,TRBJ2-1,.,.,TGTGCCAGCCCTCGAACGGGGGAGAGCTCCTACAATGAGCAGTTCTTC,CASPRTGESSYNEQFF
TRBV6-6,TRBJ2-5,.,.,TGTGCCAGCAGAGCCTTGGGGGGGCCCCAAGAGACCCAGTACTTC,CASRALGGPQETQYF
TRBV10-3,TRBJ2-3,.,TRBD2,TGTGCCATCAGTCTAGCGGGAGGTCGGACAGATACGCAGTATTTT,CAISLAGGRTDTQYF
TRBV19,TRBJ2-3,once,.,TGTGCCAGTAGTATAGCGGGGTCACGGCGCAGAGATACGCAGTATTTT,CASSIAGSRRRDTQYF
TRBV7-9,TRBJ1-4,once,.,TGTGCCAGCAGCCATCAGGGGCTTAATGAAAAACTGTTTTTT,CASSHQGLNEKLFF
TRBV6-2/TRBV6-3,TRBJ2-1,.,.,TGTGCCAGCAGCGTACTGGACATGGGCGATGAGCAGTTCTTC,CASSVLDMGDEQFF
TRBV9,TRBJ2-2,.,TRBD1,TGTGCCAGCGACAGGGGAAACACCGGGGAGCTGTTTTTT,CASDRGNTGELFF
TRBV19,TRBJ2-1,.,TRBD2,TGTGCCAGTAGACTGGAAACGGGACTAGCGGGATCCAATGAGCAGTTCTTC,CASRLETGLAGSNEQFF
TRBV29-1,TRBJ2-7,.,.,TGCAGCGTTGAAACTCGGACAGACGACTACGAGCAGTACTTC,CSVETRTDDYEQYF
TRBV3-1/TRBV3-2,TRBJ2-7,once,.,TGTGCCAGCAGCCAAGTCCTGAGCGGCTACGAGCAGTACTTC,CASSQVLSGYEQYF
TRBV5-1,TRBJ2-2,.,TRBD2,TGCGCCAGCAGCTTGGGGGGACTAGCGAACACCGGGGAGCTGTTTTTT,CASSLGGLANTGELFF
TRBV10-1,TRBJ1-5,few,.,TGCGCCAGTGGCCGGGGGAGCGGGCTTTATCAGCCCCAGCATTTT,CASGRGSGLYQPQHF
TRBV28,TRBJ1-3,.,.,TGTGCCAGCAGTTTAGCGGGCTCCTCTGGAAACACCATATATTTT,CASSLAGSSGNTIYF
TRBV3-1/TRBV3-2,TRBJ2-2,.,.,TGTGCCAGCAGCCATTCGGAAGGAGAGGGGGAGCTGTTTTTT,CASSHSEGEGELFF
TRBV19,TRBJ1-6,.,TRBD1,TGTGCCAGTAGCGGGACAGGGGCCTACTCACCCCTCCACTTT,CASSGTGAYSPLHF
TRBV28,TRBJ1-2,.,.,TGTGCCAGCACCCAGGGCGCGGACTATGGCTACACCTTC,CASTQGADYGYTF
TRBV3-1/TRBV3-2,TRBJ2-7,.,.,TGTGCCAGCAGCCAAGGGAGGGTCACCTACGAGCAGTACTTC,CASSQGRVTYEQYF
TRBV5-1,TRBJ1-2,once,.,TGCGCCAGCAGCCCCACATCAGATGGCTACACCTTC,CASSPTSDGYTF
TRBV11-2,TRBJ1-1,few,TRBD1,TGTGCCAGCAGTGAACAGGGGGCCACTGAAGCTTTCTTT,CASSEQGATEAFF
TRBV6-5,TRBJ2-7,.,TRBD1,TGTGCCAGCAGAGAGGGACAGGGGGCCTACGAGCAGTACTTC,CASREGQGAYEQYF
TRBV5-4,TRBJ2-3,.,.,TGTGCCAGCAGCTTACGCGGAAGTGGCGTTAGCACAGATACGCAGTATTTT,CASSLRGSGVSTDTQYF
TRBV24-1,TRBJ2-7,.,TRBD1,TGTGCCACCAGGACCGGGACAGGGGACCACGAGCAGTACTTC,CATRTGTGDHEQYF
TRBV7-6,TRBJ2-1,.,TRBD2,TGTGCCAGCAGCTTCGGGACTAGCGTTGAATTTGAGCAGTTCTTC,CASSFGTSVEFEQFF
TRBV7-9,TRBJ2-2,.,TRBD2,TGTGCCAGCAGCTTAGGTCTAGCGGGAAGTGCCGGGGAGCTGTTTTTT,CASSLGLAGSAGELFF
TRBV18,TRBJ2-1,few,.,TGTGCCAGCGCGGGCCTTGGGAGCTCCTACAATGAGCAGTTCTTC,CASAGLGSSYNEQFF
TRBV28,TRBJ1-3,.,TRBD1,TGTGCCAGCAGTTTCCGGGACAGGGGAGGAAACACCATATATTTT,CASSFRDRGGNTIYF
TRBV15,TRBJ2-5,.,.,TGTGCCACCAGCAGAGGGCGGGAAACCCGGGGGGAGACCCAGTACTTC,CATSRGRETRGETQYF
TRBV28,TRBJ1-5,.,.,TGTGCCAGCAGGTCACTCAATCAGCCCCAGCATTTT,CASRSLNQPQHF
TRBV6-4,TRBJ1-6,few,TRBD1,TGTGCCAGCAGTGACTCGACAGGGGGCAATTCACCCCTCCACTTT,CASSDSTGGNSPLHF
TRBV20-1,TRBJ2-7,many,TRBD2,TGCAGTGCTAGTAAGGGACTAGGACAACCCGAGCAGTACTTC,CSASKGLGQPEQYF
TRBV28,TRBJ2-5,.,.,TGTGCCAGCAGTTCCCGGGTGGAGACCCAGTACTTC,CASSSRVETQYF
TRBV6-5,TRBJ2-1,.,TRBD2,TGTGCCAGCAGTTCCAGAGCGGGGGGTTGGAATGAGCAGTTCTTC,CASSSRAGGWNEQFF
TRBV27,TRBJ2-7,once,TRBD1,TGTGCCAGCAGTCCAGGACAGGGTTGGGACTACGAGCAGTACTTC,CASSPGQGWDYEQYF
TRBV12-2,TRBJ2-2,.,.,TGTGCAAGTCCCGGGGGCACTAGCGGAAACACCGGGGAGCTGTTTTTT,CASPGGTSGNTGELFF
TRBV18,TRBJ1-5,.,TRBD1,TGTGCCAGCCTTTCCTCAGGGGGAAATCAGCCCCAGCATTTT,CASLSSGGNQPQHF
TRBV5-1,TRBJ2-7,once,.,TGCGCCAGCAGCTTGGACCCAGGGCGCGAGCAGTACTTC,CASSLDPGREQYF
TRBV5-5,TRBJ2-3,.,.,TGTGCCAGCAGCATCTTGACAGACAGTAGCACAGATACGCAGTATTTT,CASSILTDSSTDTQYF
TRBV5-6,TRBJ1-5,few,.,TGTGCCAGCAGCTTGCGAGATCAGCCCCAGCATTTT,CASSLRDQPQHF